Listed here is a single T cell receptor (beta chain). This sample is drawn from a study of T cells in Graves' hyperthyroidism and ophthalmopathy. Trimming stripped 1 base from V and 6 bases from J, with 13 bases between. CDR1 and CDR2 (germline): SNHLY, FYNNEI. The CDR3 extends over 14 amino acids. Amplified TCR beta CDR3 regions came from RNA transcripts. First-round RT-PCR targeting the TCR CDR3 was performed with the HTBI primer set. Each CDR3 protein is one row after TCRdb ran MiXCR on the multiplex PCR reads. Of 600,000 to 750,000 distinct CDR3 sequences listed, around a sixth are singletons. The receptor was isolated from a man in his forties or fifties with Graves' hyperthyroidism. Material: blood. This chain links TRBV2 with TRBJ2-7; a weak D match, TRBD1 (5 bases). This CDR3 is CASSEEDIQREQYF. CDR3 DNA: TGTGCCAGCAGTGAAGAGGACATTCAACGCGAGCAGTACTTC.